This section outlines one TCR beta chain sequence together with its context. Its antigen has not been determined. No base quality information exists; no much larger clone differs at one position. The donors were healthy, HIV-negative adults with no recently reported acute infections or vaccinations. Only Caucasian adults living in Nashville, Tennessee, USA were represented among the donors. CD4+ T cells were enriched through magnetic negative selection, after which naive cells were positively selected on CD45RA and the remaining negative fraction served as the memory subset. Blood was collected by leukapheresis, and PBMCs were isolated by Ficoll-Histopaque density gradient centrifugation and then cryopreserved in liquid nitrogen vapor phase. Purity and quantity of every magnetically sorted T cell population were checked by analytical flow cytometry. Each sorted fraction had its genomic DNA isolated and then quantified by UV absorbance on a Nanodrop 2000c.

There are 14 amino acids in the CDR3, from cysteine to phenylalanine inclusive. The kept DNA is CDR3 alone, 42 bases in frame from the first base. At the junction V is shortened by 2 bases and J by 5 bases; bases outside the gene matches: 5. CDR1 SGDLS and CDR2 YYNGEE are derived from the germline V gene. These data are taken from a study of shared clonotypes between healthy human individuals (dated by TCRdb to about 2020). Study-wide context: The cohort included a few men and a couple of women between 18 and 49 years of age. The study deeply sequenced blood TCR repertoires of about five healthy adults to estimate repertoire size and the extent of clonotype sharing between individuals. For each donor, CD4 naive and CD4 memory were each run on three plates, CD8 naive on two plates, and CD8 memory on one plate. Leukapheresis yielded between about 0.94 and 9 billion PBMCs per donor. Libraries were prepared and TCR repertoires were sequenced by different laboratories using diverse techniques, in order to increase sequencing depth and limit assay-specific biases. General conclusions and limits of the study: Naive subsets generally had larger estimated clonotype richness than memory subsets did. Incomplete sequencing was indicated by rarefaction of sorted-subset datasets, despite the large sequencing depth. The small number of donors limited the genetic and exposure-history diversity represented. Clonotypes shared by all four sorted-subset donors showed higher generation probabilities than non-shared clonotypes. Across four donors, approximately 4.6% of naive CD4, roughly 3.8% of naive CD8, approximately 2.5% of memory CD4, and approximately 0.4% of memory CD8 clonotypes were shared. Pairwise subsampling indicated that sequencing depth was expected to affect the degree of clonotype sharing among donors. Sampling was limited to blood, and TCR repertoires in tissue likely differ from TCR repertoires in blood.

Using the deep immunoSEQ assay, TCR CDR3 regions were amplified from genomic DNA by multiplex PCR. Extracted genomic DNA from each cell subset was distributed evenly across all wells of several immunoSEQ 96-well plates, and each plate was treated as a replicate. Each replicate PCR for sorted subsets received around 200 ng genomic DNA, equal to roughly 30,000 T cell genomes. Purified libraries were quantified with a Qubit 3.0 fluorometer, sized on a Bioanalyzer 2100, and re-quantified with the KAPA Library Quantification kit. Each immunoSEQ 96-well plate was sequenced on its own single-read 150-cycle Illumina NextSeq 550 flow cell. The paper's processing steps were these. Because only junctional sequences without quality scores were contained in the immunoSEQ output, filtering matching that applied to full-length reads could not be performed. To assign V/J genes and CDR3, sequences were annotated using PyIR, a Python wrapper for IgBLAST v1.9, with IMGT germline references. Reads were filtered out if the reads had weak V/J assignments (E-value above 1e-6), no CDR3, stop codons, out-of-frame junctions, or ambiguous translated residues. V3J clonotypes were defined as sequences sharing an identical inferred V gene, J gene, and CDR3 amino acid sequence. Percentage overlap between repertoires was computed as shared unique clonotypes divided by the size of the smaller repertoire. RTK rarefaction, the Chao1 estimator, and Recon v2.1 estimates of unobserved clonotypes were used to assess repertoire richness. Generation probabilities for all TCRbeta clonotypes obtained by the gDNA method from several donors were computed using OLGA. TCRdb's version of the immuneACCESS table is confined to in-frame rearrangements and falls short of the full clone set. An unresolved V gene accounts for under half of the shortfall where checked; the remainder is of unknown origin. For V, J and clone size, that table is used; D and trimming come from the DNA. The table for this sample lists 2 million to 2.5 million clones; under 95% of them were counted only once. Together, the top ten hold roughly 0.34% of the sample.

The rearrangement joined TRBV9 to TRBJ2-7, with 9 junctional bases fitting TRBD1. Sequences were obtained from naive CD4+ T cells from PBMCs. Read against the paper, the sample's cell subset or site label means: CD45RA+ positively selected. This clonotype was sampled from a man between 18 and 29 years old in good health. Some clones in this sample may be carry-over from other donors' samples. The DNA sequence is as follows: TGTGCCAGCAGCGTCGGGACAGGGTATCACGAGCAGTACTTC. Its coded protein is CASSVGTGYHEQYF. The reference TRBV9 and TRBJ2-7 proteins fill in what lies around the CDR3, so the full variable domain reads DSGVTQTPKHLITATGQRVTLRCSPRSGDLSVYWYQQSLDQGLQFLIQYYNGEERAKGNILERFSAQQFPDLHSELNLSSLELGDSALYFCASSVGTGYHEQYFGPGTRLTVT.